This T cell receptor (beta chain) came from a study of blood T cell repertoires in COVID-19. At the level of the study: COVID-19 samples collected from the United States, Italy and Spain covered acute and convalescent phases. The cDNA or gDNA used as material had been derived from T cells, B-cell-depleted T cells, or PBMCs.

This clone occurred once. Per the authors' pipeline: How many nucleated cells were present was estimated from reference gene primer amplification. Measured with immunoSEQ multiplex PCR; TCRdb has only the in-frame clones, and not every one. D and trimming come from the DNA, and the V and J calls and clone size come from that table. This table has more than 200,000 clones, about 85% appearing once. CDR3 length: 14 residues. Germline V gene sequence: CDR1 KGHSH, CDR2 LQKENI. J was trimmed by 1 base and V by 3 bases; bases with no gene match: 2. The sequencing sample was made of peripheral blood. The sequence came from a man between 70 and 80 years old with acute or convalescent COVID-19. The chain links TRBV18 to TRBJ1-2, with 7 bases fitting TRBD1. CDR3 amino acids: CASSPQGGNYGYTF. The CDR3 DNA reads TGTGCCAGCTCACCCCAGGGGGGTAACTATGGCTACACCTTC.